The entry that follows covers one T cell receptor (beta chain) sequence. These oral cavity squamous cell carcinomas were HPV-negative and locally advanced. The data belong to a study of neoadjuvant anti-PD-1 for oral cavity cancer. The CDR3 contains 15 residues. Germline V lookup: CDR1 SGHTA, CDR2 FQGNSA. Trimming removed 0 bases from V and 1 base from J, with 7 bases in between. Blood libraries mostly used approximately 480 ng genomic DNA, six replicates each. The method was immunoSEQ multiplex PCR; TCRdb's version includes in-frame clones alone and lacks a portion of them. This sample has 16,000 or so clones, with 60% to 70% found just once.

This sample comprised PBMCs, obtained before nivolumab (anti-PD-1) treatment. The receptor was isolated from a person between 40 and 80 years old with oral cavity squamous cell carcinoma. The J gene is TRBJ2-1, the V gene TRBV7-2, with D uncertain. CDR3 sequence: CASSLAGNSYNEQFF. CDR3 in DNA: TGTGCCAGCAGCTTAGCGGGGAATTCCTACAATGAGCAGTTCTTC.